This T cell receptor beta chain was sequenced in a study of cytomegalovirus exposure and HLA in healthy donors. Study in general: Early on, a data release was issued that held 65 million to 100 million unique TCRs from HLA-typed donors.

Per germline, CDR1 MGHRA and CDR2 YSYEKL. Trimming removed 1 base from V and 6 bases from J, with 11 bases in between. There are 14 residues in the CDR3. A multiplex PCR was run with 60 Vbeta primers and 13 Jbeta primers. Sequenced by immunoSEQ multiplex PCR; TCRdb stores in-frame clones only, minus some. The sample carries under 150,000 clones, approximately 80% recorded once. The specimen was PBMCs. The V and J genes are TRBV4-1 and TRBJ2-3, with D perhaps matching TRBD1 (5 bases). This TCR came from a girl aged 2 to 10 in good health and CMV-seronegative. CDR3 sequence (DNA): TGCGCCAGCAGCCAAGTCGGCAGGGTGGATACGCAGTATTTT. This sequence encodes CASSQVGRVDTQYF.